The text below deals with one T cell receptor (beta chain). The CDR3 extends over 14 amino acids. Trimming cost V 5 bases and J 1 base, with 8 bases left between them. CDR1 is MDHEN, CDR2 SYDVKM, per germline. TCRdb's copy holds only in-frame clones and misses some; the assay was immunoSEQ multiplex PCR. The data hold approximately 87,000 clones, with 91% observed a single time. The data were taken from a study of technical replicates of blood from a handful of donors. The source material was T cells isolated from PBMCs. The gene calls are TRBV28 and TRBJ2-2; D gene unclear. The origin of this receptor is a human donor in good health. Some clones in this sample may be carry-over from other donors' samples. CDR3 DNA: TGTGCCAGCAGTCTCGACTGGAACACCGGGGAGCTGTTTTTT. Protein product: CASSLDWNTGELFF.